This TCR beta chain comes out of a study of tumor-infiltrating lymphocytes in primary liver carcinoma. Study context: With diameters of roughly 4 to 10 cm, tumors were stage T1-T3 N0M0. Findings and limits, study-wide: Pairs comparing tumor with adjacent tissue or blood overlapped less than pairs drawn from tumor regions.

Remarks on this clonotype: Antigen unknown. Sequence at one end of the junction differs from germline and may be a read error.

CDR1 GTSNPN and CDR2 SVGIG come from the germline V gene (reference sequence). This CDR3 has 14 amino acids. The researchers obtained blood RNA from unsorted whole blood and also extracted germline DNA. With a constant-region primer, TCR beta cDNA was made from approximately 510 ng of total RNA. ARM-PCR, slightly modified, supplied the TCR beta libraries through three nested multiplex PCR rounds. For around 10 cycles apiece, the opening two PCR rounds ran with TRBV1-TRBV30 forward primers and a C-beta reverse primer. TCRdb ran MiXCR on the multiplex PCR reads and lists one entry per CDR3 protein. The sample has approximately 310,000 distinct CDR3 sequences; 50% to 70% are singletons.

This clonotype was sampled from a man in his forties with primary liver carcinoma and hepatitis B virus infection. The chain combines TRBV30 with TRBJ2-2; D might be TRBD1 or TRBD2, each matching 5 bases. What was sequenced was peripheral blood. Here the CDR3 reads CAWSGTKSTGELSF. The CDR3 DNA reads TGTGCCTGGAGCGGGACCAAATCCACCGGGGAGCTATCTTTT.